These 30 T cell receptor beta chains share one sample of origin, sequenced in a study of blood T cells in healthy people across ages. Sample-barcoded 5' priming and a J-beta primer mix drove a second PCR of about 6 to 12 cycles. TCRdb processed the 5' RACE reads anew with MiXCR; each CDR3 protein has one entry. The sample carries 1.5 million to 1.9 million distinct CDR3 sequences, about 42% recorded once. The specimen was blood. The origin of the receptors is a woman aged 18-29 years in good health.

The genes are TRBV7-9 and TRBJ1-2; D is perhaps TRBD1 (6 bases). There are 16 residues in the CDR3. The ends were cut back, 4 bases at V and 6 bases at J, with 21 bases in the middle. Germline V gene lookup returns CDR1 SEHNR and CDR2 FQNEAQ (reference sequence). CDR3 DNA: TGTGCCAGCAGCTCCAAGACAGGCCTACCAAGGGATGGCTACACCTTC. This translates into CASSSKTGLPRDGYTF. Combining the CDR3 with reference TRBV7-9 and TRBJ1-2 gives the whole variable domain DTGVSQNPRHKITKRGQNVTFRCDPISEHNRLYWYRQTLGQGPEFLTYFQNEAQLEKSRLLSDRFSAERPKGSFSTLEIQRTEQGDSAMYLCASSSKTGLPRDGYTFGSGTRLTVV.

The sample holds a few counts of this clonotype. The chain carries TRBV4-1 and TRBJ2-3, with TRBD2 identical over 11 bases. There are 16 residues in the CDR3. The germline gives CDR1 MGHRA, CDR2 YSYEKL. Trimming cost V 7 bases and J 3 bases; bases outside gene matches: 9. CDR3 in DNA: TGCGCCAGCACCCCCGGGGCTAGCGGGAGGACAGATACGCAGTATTTT. Protein: CASTPGASGRTDTQYF.

The chain combines TRBV24-1 with TRBJ2-1; D is perhaps TRBD1 (6 bases). CDR1 and CDR2 (germline): KGHDR, SFDVKD. The CDR3 sequence is 15 residues long. V gave up 4 bases and J gave up 2 bases, with 11 bases separating them. The CDR3 reads CATSEARGPYNEQFF. CDR3 DNA sequence: TGTGCCACCAGTGAGGCCAGGGGACCCTACAATGAGCAGTTCTTC.

The rearrangement links TRBV2 to TRBJ1-1, with D uncertain. Between the trimmed V and J ends, which lost 3 bases and 7 bases, there was a span of 6 bases. The CDR3 spans 11 residues. Germline-derived CDR1 and CDR2 are SNHLY and FYNNEI. CDR3 DNA sequence: TGTGCCAGCAGTGAGTACGGTGAAGCTTTCTTT. Its translation is CASSEYGEAFF.

This clonotype was picked up a small number of times. V is TRBV6-2 or TRBV6-3 and J is TRBJ2-7; possibly TRBD1 for D (6 bases). V lost 4 bases and J 4 bases, leaving 11 bases between the germline ends. The V gene's germline CDR1 is MNHEY and CDR2 SVGEGT. CDR3 length: 13 amino acids. This CDR3 is CASSSVDRYEQYF. CDR3 sequence (DNA): TGTGCCAGCAGTTCGGTGGACAGATACGAGCAGTACTTC.

This chain links TRBV10-3 with TRBJ2-5, with 7 bases lining up with TRBD1. CDR3 length equals 15 residues. J gave up 11 bases and V 6 bases, and 18 bases lay outside the gene matches. Germline-derived CDR1 and CDR2 are ENHRY and SYGVKD. CDR3 nucleotides: TGTGCCATCAGCGATGACAGGGACATACAAATTGAGCAGTACTTC. Translating it yields CAISDDRDIQIEQYF.

The V and J genes are TRBV20-1 and TRBJ2-5; 9 bases agree with TRBD2. CDR1 DFQATT and CDR2 SNEGSKA come from the germline V gene (reference sequence). The CDR3 is made up of 16 amino acids. The trim removed 3 bases at V and 1 base at J, leaving 9 bases unmatched. CDR3: CSASSLAGILQETQYF. The CDR3, as DNA: TGCAGTGCTAGCTCTCTAGCGGGAATCCTCCAAGAGACCCAGTACTTC.

This clonotype was seen a handful of times. J is TRBJ2-7 and V is TRBV7-9; 7 bases align to TRBD1. Per the germline V gene, CDR1 is SEHNR and CDR2 is FQNEAQ (reference sequence). The CDR3 is 14 residues long. Losses at the gene ends were 5 bases for V and 3 bases for J; bases not matched to a gene: 7. CDR3 coding DNA: TGTGCCAGCAGCCCGGGACAGAACTACTACGAGCAGTACTTC. This codes for CASSPGQNYYEQYF.

This CDR3 reads CSAAYRTGNTIYF. CDR3 sequence (DNA): TGCAGTGCTGCCTACAGGACTGGAAACACCATATATTTT. J is TRBJ1-3 and V is TRBV20-1; a weak D match, TRBD1 (5 bases). Germline V lookup: CDR1 DFQATT, CDR2 SNEGSKA (reference sequence). Deletions cut 5 bases from V and 2 bases from J, with 10 bases between. The CDR3 has 13 amino acids.

This clonotype was observed a few times. The chain carries TRBV11-2 and TRBJ2-1; 10 bases are a match to TRBD2. Germline CDR1 and CDR2: SGHAT and FQNNGV. J was trimmed by 8 bases and V by 5 bases; bases with no gene match: 6. The CDR3 runs 14 residues. For the CDR3, the DNA is TGTGCCAGCAGCATTACTAGCGGGATCTATGAGCAGTTCTTC. Residues: CASSITSGIYEQFF.

For the CDR3, the DNA is TGCAGTGCTAGAGATTTCGGACTAGCGGACAACACAGATACGCAGTATTTT. It yields the protein CSARDFGLADNTDTQYF. The chain has TRBV20-1 and TRBJ2-3; the match to TRBD2 covers 10 bases. Germline V gene sequence: CDR1 DFQATT, CDR2 SNEGSKA (reference sequence). The length of the CDR3 is 17 residues. Trimming took 0 bases from V and 2 from J; bases not matched to a gene: 8.

This clonotype was seen only a few times. The rearrangement joins TRBV29-1 to TRBJ2-2; TRBD2 is a possible D gene (6 bases). The ends were cut back, 4 bases at V and 2 bases at J, with 8 bases in the middle. Per germline, CDR1 SQVTM and CDR2 ANQGSEA. The CDR3 contains 13 residues. CDR3 in amino acids: CSVGGTNTGELFF. The DNA for the CDR3 is TGCAGCGTTGGCGGGACCAACACCGGGGAGCTGTTTTTT.

The rearrangement joins TRBV7-9 to TRBJ1-4, with 9 bases that match TRBD1. Trimming took 5 bases from V and 7 from J; bases not matched to a gene: 8. CDR3 size: 15 residues. Germline values: CDR1 SEHNR, CDR2 FQNEAQ (reference sequence). The CDR3 DNA reads as TGTGCCAGCAGCCCGTGGACAGGGGAAGGTGAAAAACTGTTTTTT. Translated: CASSPWTGEGEKLFF.

This sequence joins TRBV4-3 and TRBJ1-4; D ambiguous. This CDR3 is built from 15 residues. V dropped 0 bases and J dropped 7 bases, with 12 bases sitting between them. Germline loops: CDR1 LGHNA, CDR2 YSLEER. As DNA, the CDR3 is TGCGCCAGCAGCCAAGATAGCGGAAGGGCTGAAAAACTGTTTTTT. Its protein product is CASSQDSGRAEKLFF.

The CDR3 DNA is TGTGCCAGCAGCTTAGAACATGCAGTTCGGTACAATGAGCAGTTCTTC. This encodes CASSLEHAVRYNEQFF. The J gene is TRBJ2-1, the V gene TRBV7-2; no definite D call. The length of the CDR3 is 16 residues. CDR1 is SGHTA, CDR2 FQGNSA, per germline. Trimming stripped 1 base from V and 4 bases from J, with 14 bases between.

Worth noting for this clonotype: At one end, the junction sequence differs from germline, possibly due to a read error. This sequence joins TRBV6-5 and TRBJ2-4; D is unclear. Per the germline V gene, CDR1 is MNHEY and CDR2 is SVGAGI. This CDR3 spans 17 amino acids. CDR3 nucleotides: TGTGTCAGCAGTTACTCGATCCCAGCTCTACCCAAAAACATTCAGTACTTC. Its translation: CVSSYSIPALPKNIQYF.

The chain couples TRBV10-3 to TRBJ1-4; TRBD1 might be the D (5 bases). The CDR3 is made up of 13 amino acids. V shed 9 bases and J shed 3 bases, with 11 bases lying between them. Germline CDR1 and CDR2: ENHRY and SYGVKD. DNA of the CDR3: TGTGCCATACGTCAGGGTTCTAATGAAAAACTGTTTTTT. Translating gives CAIRQGSNEKLFF.

This CDR3 reads CASSLKFGNTQYF. CDR3 in DNA: TGTGCCAGCAGTTTAAAATTCGGAAATACGCAGTATTTT. The gene calls are TRBV12-3 or TRBV12-4 and TRBJ2-3; no definite D call. V lost 2 bases to trimming and J lost 7 bases, with 10 bases between them. The CDR3 covers 13 residues.

V and J are TRBV5-5 and TRBJ1-1, with no clear D. Germline lookup yields CDR1 SGHKS and CDR2 YYEKEE (reference sequence). This CDR3 spans 12 amino acids. V was pared by 0 bases and J by 5 bases, with 5 bases between. CDR3 DNA sequence: TGTGCCAGCAGCTTGGCGTGGACTGAAGCTTTCTTT. Encoded protein: CASSLAWTEAFF. The full variable domain, its missing parts supplied by reference TRBV5-5 and TRBJ1-1, is DAGVTQSPTHLIKTRGQQVTLRCSPISGHKSVSWYQQVLGQGPQFIFQYYEKEERGRGNFPDRFSARQFPNYSSELNVNALLLGDSALYLCASSLAWTEAFFGQGTRLTVV.

V is TRBV7-2 and J is TRBJ1-2, with D possibly TRBD1 on 6 matching bases. CDR1 and CDR2 from the germline V gene are SGHTA and FQGNSA. V lost 5 bases, J lost 5 bases, and 12 bases lay in between. This CDR3 is 13 amino acids long. The DNA of the CDR3 is TGTGCCAGCAGCCGGGACAAACCTTATGGCTACACCTTC. This gives the protein CASSRDKPYGYTF.

With regard to this clonotype: The junction shows a germline mismatch at one end, possibly a read error. The genes are TRBV9 and TRBJ2-6, with a tentative D call TRBD1 (5 bases). The CDR3 extends over 15 amino acids. The germline V gene has CDR1 SGDLS and CDR2 YYNGEE. CDR3 residues: CASSAVSSGASVLIF. DNA for the CDR3: TGTGCCAGCAGCGCCGTAAGCTCTGGGGCCAGCGTCCTGATTTTC.

V gene TRBV4-3 combines with J gene TRBJ1-4, with a weak D call TRBD1 (5 bases). The CDR3 runs to 14 residues. V lost 1 base to trimming and J lost 8 bases, with 11 bases between them. Looked up from germline, CDR1 is LGHNA and CDR2 is YSLEER. The CDR3 reads CASSQGGIWEKLFF. CDR3 in DNA: TGCGCCAGCAGCCAAGGGGGGATTTGGGAAAAACTGTTTTTT.

The chain joins TRBV4-3 to TRBJ2-5; 13 bases fit TRBD2. This CDR3 comprises 16 residues. J was trimmed by 11 bases and V by 0 bases; bases with no gene match: 9. Looked up from germline, CDR1 is LGHNA and CDR2 is YSLEER. Written as DNA, the CDR3 is TGCGCCAGCAGCCAAGATTGGACTAGCGGGGGAAATGAGCAGTACTTC. Its translation: CASSQDWTSGGNEQYF.

The chain combines TRBV7-2 with TRBJ1-2; no definite D call. Trimming took off 5 bases at V and 2 bases at J, with 12 bases between the two ends. Germline values: CDR1 SGHTA, CDR2 FQGNSA. CDR3 length equals 14 residues. The CDR3: CASSGPQANYGYTF. For the CDR3, the DNA is TGTGCCAGCAGCGGGCCCCAGGCGAACTATGGCTACACCTTC. Using reference TRBV7-2 and TRBJ1-2 for the parts outside the CDR3, the full variable domain is GAGVSQSPSNKVTEKGKDVELRCDPISGHTALYWYRQSLGQGLEFLIYFQGNSAPDKSGLPSDRFSAERTGGSVSTLTIQRTQQEDSAVYLCASSGPQANYGYTFGSGTRLTVV.

This clonotype was found once. This chain connects TRBV2 to TRBJ2-3, with 9 bases that match TRBD2. The CDR3 covers 14 residues. V was clipped by 10 bases and J by 4 bases; unmatched bases: 9. CDR1 and CDR2 from the germline V gene are SNHLY and FYNNEI. In DNA form, the CDR3 reads TGTGCCAATAAGATGCGGGGGGGAGCAGATACGCAGTATTTT. Amino acid sequence: CANKMRGGADTQYF.

The V gene is TRBV6-2 or TRBV6-3, the J gene TRBJ2-5, with D uncertain. Trimming took off 2 bases at V and 11 bases at J, with 15 bases between the two ends. CDR1 and CDR2 from the germline V gene are MNHEY and SVGEGT. CDR3 length equals 13 residues. The CDR3: CASSYILGNEQYF. Here the CDR3 DNA reads TGTGCCAGCAGTTACATCTTGGGTAATGAGCAGTACTTC.

This chain uses TRBV27 with TRBJ2-3, with D uncertain. The germline CDR1 and CDR2 sequences are MNHEY and SMNVEV (reference sequence). The ends were cut back, 4 bases at V and 3 bases at J, with 11 bases in the middle. The CDR3 contains 14 residues. The CDR3 DNA is TGTGCCAGCAGTTCCCCTGGGCCTACAGATACGCAGTATTTT. Translation: CASSSPGPTDTQYF.

CDR3 protein: CASGPRGRSTDTQYF. The CDR3 DNA is TGTGCCAGCGGGCCAAGGGGAAGGAGCACAGATACGCAGTATTTT. The chain joins TRBV28 to TRBJ2-3, with D maybe TRBD1 (5 bases). V lost 8 bases, J lost 0 bases, and 15 bases lay in between. The V gene's germline CDR1 is MDHEN and CDR2 SYDVKM. This CDR3 is built from 15 residues.

This clonotype was seen a handful of times. This sequence joins TRBV6-2 or TRBV6-3 and TRBJ1-4, with D unclear. This CDR3 has 14 residues. The V and J ends lost 2 bases and 0 bases respectively, with 4 bases between them. The germline V gene encodes CDR1 MNHEY and CDR2 SVGEGT. CDR3 residues: CASSYVATNEKLFF. DNA of the CDR3: TGTGCCAGCAGTTACGTTGCAACTAATGAAAAACTGTTTTTT.

Only a few counts were recorded for this clonotype. V gene TRBV27 combines with J gene TRBJ1-1; TRBD1 agrees at 8 bases. The V gene end was trimmed by 7 bases and the J gene end by 3 bases; junction bases not matched to a gene: 4. CDR1 is MNHEY, CDR2 SMNVEV, per germline (reference sequence). The CDR3 consists of 13 residues. The CDR3: CASTGGAYTEAFF. CDR3 in DNA: TGTGCCAGCACAGGGGGCGCATACACTGAAGCTTTCTTT.